What follows describes a single T cell receptor (beta chain). No antigen is known for it. Germline V gene sequence: CDR1 MNHNS, CDR2 SASEGT. Trimming took 6 bases from V and 3 from J; bases not matched to a gene: 6. This CDR3 has 15 amino acids. The split of CD4+ cells yielded CD45RA+ naive and CD45RA-negative memory subsets. These data are taken from a study of shared clonotypes between healthy human individuals. Turning to the study itself: The cohort comprised a couple of women and a few men. Their ages spanned 18 to 49 years.

The repertoire was sequenced with immunoSEQ multiplex PCR; TCRdb's copy has only in-frame clones and lacks some. The sample contains a few hundred thousand clones, approximately 70% of which appear only once. Study-wide results and limits: In contrast to clonotypes shared by all four donors, non-shared clonotypes had lower generation probabilities. Rarefaction revealed incomplete sorted-subset sequencing despite large depth.

This chain joins TRBV6-1 and TRBJ2-1, with 9 positions matching TRBD1. Sequencing was carried out using memory CD4+ T cells sorted from blood. Documented subset: CD45RA-negative fraction. This clonotype was sampled from a man aged 25 to 40 in good health. CDR3 nucleotides: TGTGCCAGCAGATCACCGGGACAGGGCTACAATGAGCAGTTCTTC. The encoded protein is CASRSPGQGYNEQFF.